This paragraph covers one TCR beta chain sequence. The antigen remains unidentified. The sample originates from a study of OX40 agonist ivuxolimab in advanced cancers. In the study overall: The dose of intravenous ivuxolimab that patients received every 2 weeks ranged from 0.01 to 10 mg/kg.

Study-level points and caveats: Both blood CD4+ and CD8+ T cells showed clonal growth by week 6 at 0.1 to 3.0 mg/kg.

The protocol was immunoSEQ multiplex PCR, while the TCRdb copy is restricted to in-frame clones and leaves out a portion. The table has roughly 80,000 clones, about nine tenths seen once. V was pared by 5 bases and J by 4 bases, with 3 bases of the junction left unmatched. This CDR3 spans 13 amino acids. Germline V gives CDR1 MDHEN, CDR2 SYDVKM. The clonotype comes from an adult with an advanced solid tumor such as melanoma, head and neck, liver or kidney cancer. The sequenced sample was CD4+ or CD8+ T cells sorted from blood, obtained in a trial of the OX40 agonist ivuxolimab. The chain has TRBV28 and TRBJ1-2; the match to TRBD1 covers 8 bases. CDR3 DNA sequence: TGTGCCAGCAGTACAGGGGGGCTCTATGGCTACACCTTC. This translates into CASSTGGLYGYTF.